This T cell receptor (beta chain) was profiled in a study of blood T cell repertoires in COVID-19. Method: immunoSEQ multiplex PCR; TCRdb's copy keeps in-frame clones and lacks some. This table holds more than 50,000 clones, roughly 93% found once. CDR1 KGHDR and CDR2 SFDVKD come from the germline V gene. V dropped 3 bases and J dropped 2 bases, with 12 bases sitting between them. The CDR3 totals 15 residues. This chain links TRBV24-1 with TRBJ2-5; perhaps TRBD2 as D (5 bases). The sequencing input was peripheral blood. This TCR derives from a human donor in a cohort sampled during active COVID-19. DNA for the CDR3: TGTGCCACCAGTGATGGACTCATCGCACAAGAGACCCAGTACTTC. This translates into CATSDGLIAQETQYF.